These T cell receptor beta chains were read from a single sample in a study of siplizumab effects on memory and regulatory T cells. The repertoire was sequenced with immunoSEQ multiplex PCR; TCRdb's copy has only in-frame clones and lacks some. Here the sample spans about 68,000 clones, around 93% being singletons. The specimen was CD8+ T cells sorted from blood. The receptors originated from a human donor in good health. The CDR3 runs from the conserved cysteine through the conserved F or W. Each record gives: CDR3 protein, D gene, V gene, J gene, clone size. The D gene is left open where the match is weak. Size is stated for part of the rows, as once, few or many counts, or as a class when the clone is expanded.

CDR3: CASSLMGSQPQHF; D: .; V: TRBV7-9; J: TRBJ1-5; size: medium-sized
CDR3: CASSESGGAGQPQHF; D: .; V: TRBV27; J: TRBJ1-5; size: .
CDR3: CATRATGGSDEQYF; D: TRBD1; V: TRBV15; J: TRBJ2-7; size: once
CDR3: CASSPTGAGELFF; D: TRBD1; V: TRBV5-1; J: TRBJ2-2; size: .
CDR3: CASSVEGRETDTQYF; D: .; V: TRBV9; J: TRBJ2-3; size: .
CDR3: CASSSGTDLIVEPQHF; D: TRBD1; V: TRBV6-5; J: TRBJ1-5; size: .
CDR3: CASSIFPSGEVNEQFF; D: TRBD2; V: TRBV19; J: TRBJ2-1; size: medium-sized
CDR3: CASSPGEGGYEQYF; D: TRBD2; V: TRBV4-3; J: TRBJ2-7; size: .
CDR3: CASSLRGGAYEQYF; D: TRBD2; V: TRBV27; J: TRBJ2-7; size: .
CDR3: CASSQDERLAGGEQFF; D: TRBD2; V: TRBV14; J: TRBJ2-1; size: .
CDR3: CASTSGGLNTEAFF; D: .; V: TRBV27; J: TRBJ1-1; size: few
CDR3: CASSRWRDTQYF; D: .; V: TRBV11-2; J: TRBJ2-3; size: .
CDR3: CASSYSNGYAGYTF; D: .; V: TRBV6-6; J: TRBJ1-2; size: .
CDR3: CSVEGERRLNTGELFF; D: .; V: TRBV29-1; J: TRBJ2-2; size: .
CDR3: CASSPQSSEQFF; D: .; V: TRBV27; J: TRBJ2-1; size: .
CDR3: CASSLGGLYNEQFF; D: .; V: TRBV7-6; J: TRBJ2-1; size: .
CDR3: CASSLDGGASSEAFF; D: .; V: TRBV5-1; J: TRBJ1-1; size: .
CDR3: CASSGDTEAFF; D: .; V: TRBV2; J: TRBJ1-1; size: .
CDR3: CASSQGSTLGNTIYF; D: .; V: TRBV4-3; J: TRBJ1-3; size: .
CDR3: CASTMDPNYGYTF; D: .; V: TRBV2; J: TRBJ1-2; size: .
CDR3: CASSLGATGAGETQYF; D: TRBD1; V: TRBV27; J: TRBJ2-5; size: many
CDR3: CASSWTGNEQYF; D: TRBD1; V: TRBV5-6; J: TRBJ2-7; size: .
CDR3: CASKGQNYGYTF; D: TRBD1; V: TRBV27; J: TRBJ1-2; size: .
CDR3: CASSLEQQASYEQYF; D: .; V: TRBV5-1; J: TRBJ2-7; size: .
CDR3: CASSFLDREDQPQHF; D: TRBD1; V: TRBV27; J: TRBJ1-5; size: once
CDR3: CASINTGANTEAFF; D: .; V: TRBV28; J: TRBJ1-1; size: .
CDR3: CASSSAEQYF; D: .; V: TRBV5-8; J: TRBJ2-7; size: .
CDR3: CASSYTGGGLDTQYF; D: .; V: TRBV11-2; J: TRBJ2-3; size: once
CDR3: CASSIGLYAFF; D: .; V: TRBV19; J: TRBJ1-1; size: .
CDR3: CASSQTPGLAVSEQYF; D: TRBD2; V: TRBV7-7; J: .; size: .
CDR3: CASSFSGSGANVLTF; D: .; V: TRBV28; J: TRBJ2-6; size: .
CDR3: CASSQVLRSYEQYF; D: .; V: TRBV14; J: TRBJ2-7; size: .
CDR3: CASTLPGTGYTGELFF; D: TRBD1; V: TRBV7-2; J: TRBJ2-2; size: .
CDR3: CASSSTTSTDTQYF; D: .; V: TRBV7-3; J: TRBJ2-3; size: .
CDR3: CASSLDIGQGFYNEQFF; D: TRBD1; V: TRBV5-6; J: TRBJ2-1; size: .
CDR3: CASSPGTGVNQPQHF; D: TRBD1; V: TRBV11-2; J: TRBJ1-5; size: .
CDR3: CASSQEWGEEQPQHF; D: .; V: TRBV4-1; J: TRBJ1-5; size: once
CDR3: CASSEFQGETQYF; D: .; V: TRBV14; J: TRBJ2-5; size: .
CDR3: CASGLQVDLDTEAFF; D: .; V: TRBV12-5; J: TRBJ1-1; size: .
CDR3: CASSFPSGVDTQYF; D: TRBD2; V: TRBV28; J: TRBJ2-3; size: .
CDR3: CASIGSLGEKLFF; D: .; V: TRBV28; J: TRBJ1-4; size: .
CDR3: CASSIQGASGELFF; D: TRBD1; V: TRBV19; J: TRBJ2-2; size: .
CDR3: CASRPAGPRYGYTF; D: .; V: TRBV28; J: TRBJ1-2; size: .
CDR3: CASSSESSYEQYF; D: .; V: TRBV5-5; J: TRBJ2-7; size: .
CDR3: CASGPRDRDETQYF; D: TRBD1; V: TRBV10-1; J: TRBJ2-5; size: .
CDR3: CSVEDPGAGSYEQYF; D: .; V: TRBV29-1; J: TRBJ2-7; size: .
CDR3: CASSWGTGPNYGYTF; D: TRBD1; V: TRBV19; J: TRBJ1-2; size: .
CDR3: CAISDSGGLAGEYEQFF; D: TRBD2; V: TRBV10-3; J: TRBJ2-1; size: .
CDR3: CASSLGGLGPYEQYF; D: TRBD1; V: TRBV27; J: TRBJ2-7; size: .
CDR3: CASSPTGTGTEAFF; D: TRBD1; V: TRBV7-3; J: TRBJ1-1; size: .